This TCR beta chain is drawn from a study of blood T cell repertoires in COVID-19. Study background: The study drew acute and convalescent COVID-19 samples from the United States, Italy and Spain.

This CDR3 comprises 13 residues. The V end was cut by 7 bases, the J end by 3 bases, with 11 bases between. Germline V gene sequence: CDR1 SEHNR, CDR2 FQNEAQ (reference sequence). The data were produced by immunoSEQ multiplex PCR, yet TCRdb's version contains in-frame clones alone and is incomplete. This sample has 170,000 or so clones; approximately 85% occur once, and the top ten carry approximately 6.2%. Ages ranged from roughly 18 to 95 years, with residence in around 24 US areas. Cohort placement rested on clinical history that participants reported themselves. Recovered status in Cohort 3 required two negative PCRs, clearance, or symptom resolution.

The sequenced sample was PBMCs or T cells enriched from blood (not recorded which). This chain uses TRBV7-9 with TRBJ2-3, with a possible D match to TRBD1 (5 bases). This TCR was sampled from a man aged 40-50 years who had recovered from COVID-19. The CDR3 coding sequence is TGTGCCAGCATCTCCTCAGGGACAGATACGCAGTATTTT. Its protein product is CASISSGTDTQYF.